This TCR beta chain was documented in a study of blood T cell repertoires in COVID-19. Study information: PBMCs, B-cell-depleted T cells, or T cells provided the cDNA or gDNA that made up the material.

This clone was observed a few times. Germline V gene data show CDR1 as SEHNR and CDR2 as FQNEAQ (reference sequence). J gave up 8 bases and V 5 bases, and 14 bases lay outside the gene matches. CDR3 length: 15 residues. Generated by immunoSEQ multiplex PCR, the TCRdb table keeps only in-frame clones and is missing some. The repertoire has 110,000 or so clones, more than 70% of them found once; the top ten carry 5% to 6%. V and J are TRBV7-9 and TRBJ1-2, with 7 bases fitting TRBD1. This receptor was identified in a woman aged 60 to 75 with COVID-19, enrolled during active disease. The sequenced material came from peripheral blood. The CDR3 nucleotides read TGTGCCAGCAGCGTCGACCCCGACAGGGCCGGGGGCTACACCTTC. This codes for CASSVDPDRAGGYTF.